This T cell receptor beta chain was captured by sequencing in a study of CD4 and CD8 cells across lung adenocarcinoma regions. The patients had localized lung adenocarcinoma, a non-small cell subtype. CDR1 and CDR2 (germline): ENHRY, SYGVKD. The CDR3 totals 16 residues. In this sample, this clonotype turned up once. TCRdb itself ran the PCR reads through MiXCR, one entry per CDR3 protein. The repertoire holds about 16,000 distinct CDR3 sequences, with under 60% as singletons. The sequence was collected from a female donor with lung adenocarcinoma. The CD4 and CD8 labels of this study may be unreliable. Sequencing was carried out using CD8+ T cells from the center of a lung tumor. V is TRBV10-3 and J is TRBJ2-3, with 8 nucleotides matching TRBD2. The J call may be faulty, since TRBJ2-7 better matches the DNA end. CDR3 DNA sequence: TGTGCCATCGGGGGCCGGGGGGGCACTGGCCCAGATACGCAGTACTTC. Its protein is CAIGGRGGTGPDTQYF.